This TCR beta chain was observed in a study of T cells in Graves' hyperthyroidism and ophthalmopathy. RNA transcripts were the template for amplifying TCR beta CDR3 regions. Researchers ran a first-round RT-PCR on the TCR CDR3 using the HTBI primer set. MiXCR was run by TCRdb on the multiplex PCR reads, yielding one entry per CDR3 protein. The table includes approximately 560,000 distinct CDR3 sequences, around a sixth detected once. V was clipped by 11 bases and J by 9 bases; unmatched bases: 17. The CDR3 is made up of 15 amino acids. The germline V gene has CDR1 SGHTA and CDR2 FQGNSA. This sequence was found in a woman aged 25-40 years with Graves' hyperthyroidism. Sequenced material: blood. This chain joins TRBV7-2 and TRBJ2-1, with TRBD2 matching over 9 bases. The DNA for the CDR3 is TGTGCCGCATCAGGATCGTTGGAGCGGGGGGTTGAGCAGTTCTTC. Translated: CAASGSLERGVEQFF.